What follows are 13 T cell receptor beta chains derived from one specimen sequenced in a study of human T cells and chemical hapten exposure. Time point given: patch test 1, 2 weeks after DPC sensitization. Indicated treatment: therapeutic diphenylcyclopropenone sensitization with weekly scalp DPC. Each CDR3 protein is one row after TCRdb ran MiXCR on the RACE reads. The sample includes fewer than 400,000 distinct CDR3 sequences, under 8% of them seen just once. The input for sequencing was whole blood, taken in connection with sensitization to the hapten diphenylcyclopropenone (DPC). These receptors were obtained from a woman between 18 and 30 years old with alopecia areata. Some clones in this sample may be carry-over from other donors' samples.

This clonotype was detected ten times or more. The V and J genes are TRBV12-3 or TRBV12-4 and TRBJ2-7; D is undetermined. V was cut by 3 bases and J by 6 bases, with 12 bases left in between. The CDR3 consists of 13 residues. CDR3 DNA sequence: TGTGCCAGCAGTTTCAACCCCAGACCCGAGCAGTACTTC. Its translation is CASSFNPRPEQYF.

This clonotype was observed many times. The V gene is TRBV6-5, the J gene TRBJ2-5, with 9 bases aligning to TRBD2. Germline values: CDR1 MNHEY, CDR2 SVGAGI. The CDR3 runs 16 residues. V was clipped by 6 bases and J by 3 bases; unmatched bases: 11. CDR3 in amino acids: CASSLARGGDKETQYF. CDR3 bases: TGTGCCAGCAGCCTCGCGCGGGGGGGGGACAAAGAGACCCAGTACTTC.

In its sample, this clonotype was seen a few times. The rearrangement joins TRBV10-3 to TRBJ1-5; D gene uncertain. CDR1 is ENHRY, CDR2 SYGVKD, per germline. V lost 0 bases, J lost 5 bases, and 8 bases lay in between. CDR3 length: 14 amino acids. The CDR3 DNA reads as TGTGCCATCAGTGAGTCGCCACGGGATCAGCCCCAGCATTTT. The encoded protein is CAISESPRDQPQHF.

This clonotype was found a few times. The rearrangement uses TRBV27 and TRBJ1-1; no reliable D call. This CDR3 region has 14 residues. Germline V lookup: CDR1 MNHEY, CDR2 SMNVEV (reference sequence). V lost 6 bases to trimming and J lost 4 bases, with 15 bases between them. The CDR3 DNA reads TGTGCCAGCAGCCTTGGACGGGTTAGCACTGAAGCTTTCTTT. Its protein product is CASSLGRVSTEAFF.

This clonotype was counted between two and nine times. V usage is TRBV6-2 or TRBV6-3 and J usage is TRBJ2-3, with no clear D. The CDR3 extends over 16 amino acids. Germline V gives CDR1 MNHEY, CDR2 SVGEGT. Trimming took 2 bases from V and 2 from J, leaving 14 bases between them. The CDR3 region is CASSYKEWLSTDTQYF. The CDR3 DNA reads TGTGCCAGCAGTTACAAAGAGTGGCTCTCCACAGATACGCAGTATTTT.

This clonotype occurred a few times. This rearrangement joins TRBV20-1 to TRBJ1-4, with D maybe TRBD1 (5 bases). The germline V gene encodes CDR1 DFQATT and CDR2 SNEGSKA (reference sequence). The CDR3 runs 15 residues. Trimming took off 2 bases at V and 8 bases at J, with 18 bases between the two ends. The DNA for the CDR3 is TGCAGTGCTAGATCCTCCTCTAGTGGGGGGGAAAAACTGTTTTTT. Its translation: CSARSSSSGGEKLFF.

This clonotype was detected ten times or more. The chain combines TRBV6-6 with TRBJ1-6; D is ambiguous. Germline V lookup: CDR1 MNHNY, CDR2 SVGAGI (reference sequence). There are 9 residues in the CDR3. V lost 5 bases and J lost 11, with 1 base in between. This chain's CDR3 is CASSPPLHF. CDR3 nucleotides: TGTGCCAGCAGTCCACCCCTCCACTTT.

This clonotype has ten or more counts. The V gene is TRBV5-1, the J gene TRBJ2-3, with 10 bases lining up with TRBD2. This CDR3 is built from 18 residues. The germline V gene encodes CDR1 SGHRS and CDR2 YFSETQ. The ends lost 4 bases at V and 6 bases at J; junction bases unmatched: 17. The CDR3 loop reads CASSRQPEAGGSADTQYF. The DNA for the CDR3 is TGCGCCAGCAGCCGACAACCCGAAGCGGGGGGGTCGGCGGATACGCAGTATTTT. The full variable domain, completed using reference TRBV5-1 and TRBJ2-3, is KAGVTQTPRYLIKTRGQQVTLSCSPISGHRSVSWYQQTPGQGLQFLFEYFSETQRNKGNFPGRFSGRQFSNSRSEMNVSTLELGDSALYLCASSRQPEAGGSADTQYFGPGTRLTVL.

This clonotype has only a few counts. The chain joins TRBV29-1 to TRBJ1-4; unclear D gene. Germline V gene lookup returns CDR1 SQVTM and CDR2 ANQGSEA. The CDR3 spans 12 residues. V was trimmed by 4 bases and J by 5 bases, leaving 8 bases between them. The CDR3 protein is CSVVSRNEKLFF. For the CDR3, the DNA is TGCAGCGTTGTTTCGCGGAATGAAAAACTGTTTTTT.

This clonotype was detected a few times. The rearrangement joins TRBV7-2 to TRBJ2-1, with 10 bases matching TRBD2. The CDR3 runs 16 residues. The V gene's germline CDR1 is SGHTA and CDR2 FQGNSA. Trimming at V came to 6 bases and at J to 8 bases, leaving 13 bases not matched to a gene. Written as DNA, the CDR3 is TGTGCCAGCAGGGATCAGAAGCGGGGGGGCTTCGATGAGCAGTTCTTC. Its protein is CASRDQKRGGFDEQFF.

The gene calls are TRBV28 and TRBJ1-2; 10 nucleotides line up with TRBD1. The CDR3 is made up of 13 amino acids. Germline CDR1 MDHEN, CDR2 SYDVKM. The V gene end was trimmed by 5 bases and the J gene end by 6 bases; junction bases not matched to a gene: 3. The CDR3: CASSVGTGDGYTF. CDR3 DNA sequence: TGTGCCAGCAGTGTGGGGACAGGGGATGGCTACACCTTC.

The rearrangement uses TRBV6-7 and TRBJ1-5; TRBD1 is a possible D gene (5 bases). TRBV6-7 is an ORF for which the function is uncertain. There are 14 residues in the CDR3. Trimming stripped 0 bases from V and 7 bases from J, with 10 bases between. CDR3 DNA sequence: TGTGCCAGCAGTTACTCGCAGGGTTCGCAGCCCCAGCATTTT. This codes for CASSYSQGSQPQHF.

This clonotype was detected many times. The chain recombines TRBV12-3 or TRBV12-4 with TRBJ2-5; D is unclear. This CDR3 comprises 12 residues. Deletions cut 5 bases from V and 5 bases from J, with 9 bases between. The CDR3 DNA reads as TGTGCCAGCAGTCGCCCCGGGGAGACCCAGTACTTC. This translates into CASSRPGETQYF.